The 6 T cell receptor beta chains below were found in one sample sequenced in a study of STAT3 mutations in large granular lymphocyte leukemia. Overall study findings and caveats: At least one immunodominant TCR beta clonotype appeared in every T-cell large granular lymphocyte leukemia patient.

The table came from immunoSEQ multiplex PCR; TCRdb's copy has only in-frame clones and leaves some out. The sample holds more than 7,000 clones, about 89% seen once. These receptors are not linked to any known antigen. The sequenced sample was peripheral blood mononuclear cells. Receptor source: a man older than 75 with T-cell large granular lymphocyte leukemia. Some clones in this sample may be carry-over from other donors' samples.

The V gene is TRBV11-2, the J gene TRBJ2-1, with no clear D. V dropped 5 bases and J dropped 10 bases, with 9 bases sitting between them. CDR3 length: 11 residues. Looked up from germline, CDR1 is SGHAT and CDR2 is FQNNGV. In nucleotides, the CDR3 is TGTGCCAGCAGCCTAGTGGCAGAGCAGTTCTTC. Its translation: CASSLVAEQFF.

This clone was counted once. The chain uses TRBV5-1 and TRBJ2-7; 8 bases align to TRBD1. The CDR3 has 17 residues. In germline, CDR1 is SGHRS, CDR2 YFSETQ. V was pared by 0 bases and J by 3 bases, with 11 bases of the junction left unmatched. CDR3 DNA sequence: TGCGCCAGCAGCTTGGTTTCGGCCGGGACAGGACACTACGAGCAGTACTTC. Its translation is CASSLVSAGTGHYEQYF.

CDR3 loop: CASGSTGNTEAFF. The CDR3 DNA reads as TGTGCTAGTGGATCTACAGGGAACACTGAAGCTTTCTTT. The chain combines TRBV12-5 with TRBJ1-1, with a tentative D call TRBD1 (5 bases). Trimming cost V 6 bases and J 1 base, with 9 bases left between them. The CDR3 runs 13 residues. From germline, CDR1 is LGHNT and CDR2 FRNRAP. The full variable domain, completed using reference TRBV12-5 and TRBJ1-1, is DARVTQTPRHKVTEMGQEVTMRCQPILGHNTVFWYRQTMMQGLELLAYFRNRAPLDDSGMPKDRFSAEMPDATLATLKIQPSEPRDSAVYFCASGSTGNTEAFFGQGTRLTVV.

The chain links TRBV5-4 to TRBJ2-2; D is perhaps TRBD1 (7 bases). There are 16 residues in the CDR3. The germline V gene has CDR1 SGHNT and CDR2 YYREEE (reference sequence). Trimming left V 5 bases short and J 4 bases short, with 18 bases between. CDR3 sequence reads: CASRLEPGGGTGELFF. The CDR3 region has the DNA TGTGCCAGCAGGCTGGAGCCAGGGGGAGGCACCGGGGAGCTGTTTTTT.

This chain uses TRBV19 with TRBJ1-2; no reliable D call. CDR3 length: 14 residues. With 0 bases removed from V and 2 bases from J, the gap between germline ends came to 7 bases. Germline loops: CDR1 LNHDA, CDR2 SQIVND (reference sequence). The CDR3 sequence: CASSIDPLNYGYTF. CDR3 nucleotides: TGTGCCAGTAGTATAGACCCACTCAACTATGGCTACACCTTC.

This rearrangement joins TRBV5-1 to TRBJ1-2; possibly TRBD1 for D (6 bases). V was clipped by 2 bases and J by 3 bases, with 8 bases between them. CDR1 and CDR2 (germline): SGHRS, YFSETQ. The CDR3 contains 13 residues. The CDR3 bases are TGCGCCAGCAGCTTACAGGGTTACTATGGCTACACCTTC. It translates to CASSLQGYYGYTF.